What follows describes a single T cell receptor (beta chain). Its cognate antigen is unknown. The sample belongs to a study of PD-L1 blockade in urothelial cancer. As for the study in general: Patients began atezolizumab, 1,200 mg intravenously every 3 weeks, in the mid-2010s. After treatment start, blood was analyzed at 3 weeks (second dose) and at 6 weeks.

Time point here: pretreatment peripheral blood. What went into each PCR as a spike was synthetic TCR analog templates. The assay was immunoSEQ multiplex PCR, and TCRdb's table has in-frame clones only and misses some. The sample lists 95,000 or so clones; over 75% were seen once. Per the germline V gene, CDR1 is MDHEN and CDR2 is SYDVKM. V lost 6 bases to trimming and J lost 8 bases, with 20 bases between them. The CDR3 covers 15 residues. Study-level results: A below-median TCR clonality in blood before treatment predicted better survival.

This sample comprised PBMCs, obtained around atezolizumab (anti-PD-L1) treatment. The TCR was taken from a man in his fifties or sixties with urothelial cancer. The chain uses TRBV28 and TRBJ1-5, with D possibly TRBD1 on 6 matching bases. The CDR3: CASSPGGRTWEPQHF. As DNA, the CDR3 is TGTGCCAGCAGCCCGGGGGGGCGGACGTGGGAGCCCCAGCATTTT.